This T cell receptor (beta chain) was sequenced for a study of blood T cell repertoires in COVID-19 (dated by TCRdb to between 2020 and 2021). Background for the entire study: Collaborator samples came from the United States, Italy and Spain and covered acute and convalescent phases of COVID-19. The prospective study material was composed of cDNA or gDNA derived from T cells, B-cell-depleted T cells, or PBMCs. Subjects who had been exposed to COVID-19, were actively infected with it, or had recovered from it provided the deeply sampled blood TCRbeta repertoires that made up the dataset. The repertoires were made available in a free public database intended to serve as a resource for research on the immune response to SARS-CoV-2. The samples were drawn from two sources: the first 160 participants of the ongoing ImmuneRACE study, and 1,000 to 1,500 subjects contributed by 6 global collaborators. Sample metadata almost always included a de-identified subject ID, COVID-19 status, age in years and sex. Where available, HLA class I and class II types were obtained from metadata supplied by the sample provider rather than from assay-based typing.

TCRbeta CDR3 regions were amplified from genomic DNA by means of the immunoSEQ Assay, a bias-controlled multiplex PCR. In the authors' own workflow: The number of nucleated cells in each sample was estimated by amplification of reference gene primers within the assay. To quantify the absolute abundance of each unique TCRbeta CDR3 rearrangement, sequence reads were collapsed and filtered. For each sample, productive Simpson clonality was calculated by taking the square root of Simpson's diversity index across productive rearrangements. TCRdb stores this immuneACCESS table with in-frame sequences only. Part of the clones is absent; in the studies checked, under half of the shortfall reflects unresolved V genes, and no reason is known for the rest. V, J and clone size were drawn from that table, and D and trimming were deduced from the DNA. Present in this sample are approximately 210,000 clones, 70% to 90% of which were seen just once. Of the sample, 2.2% is held by the ten largest clones.

With regard to this clone: The antigen it recognizes is unknown. Base qualities were left out, and no much larger clone turns up one base away.

Overall study outcomes, separate from this receptor: The amount of clinical and demographic metadata varied by source and participant and was provided uncurated.

Samples from volunteer blood donors who had recovered from COVID-19 were contributed by a second Seattle source. Collaborating institutions collected whole blood in K2EDTA tubes following their own protocols. For TCRbeta analysis, collaborator samples were shipped as frozen whole blood, as isolated PBMCs, or as DNA extracted from either sample type. V has 2 bases trimmed and J has 10 bases trimmed; junction bases matching no gene number 5. According to the germline V gene, CDR1 reads MNHEY and CDR2 reads SVGAGI. Counted from cysteine to phenylalanine, this CDR3 has 15 amino acids. Only the CDR3 DNA is retained, 45 bases long and in frame from the first base.

The receptor comes from a man aged 25-45 years who had recovered from COVID-19. The specimen was peripheral blood. The chain links TRBV6-5 with TRBJ1-4, with 12 junctional bases fitting TRBD1. CDR3 loop: CASSYGDRGLGKLFF. The bases are TGTGCCAGCAGTTACGGGGACAGGGGGCTGGGAAAACTGTTTTTT.